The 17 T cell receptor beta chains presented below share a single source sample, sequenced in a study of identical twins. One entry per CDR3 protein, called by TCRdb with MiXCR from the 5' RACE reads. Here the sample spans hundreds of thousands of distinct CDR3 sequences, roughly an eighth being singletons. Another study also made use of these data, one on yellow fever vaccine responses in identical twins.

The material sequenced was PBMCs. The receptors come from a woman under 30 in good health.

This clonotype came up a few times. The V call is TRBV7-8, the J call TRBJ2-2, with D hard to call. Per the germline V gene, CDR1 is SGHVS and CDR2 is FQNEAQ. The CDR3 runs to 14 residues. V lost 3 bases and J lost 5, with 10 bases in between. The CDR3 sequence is CASSFGVKTGELFF. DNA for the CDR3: TGTGCCAGCAGCTTTGGGGTAAAGACCGGGGAGCTGTTTTTT.

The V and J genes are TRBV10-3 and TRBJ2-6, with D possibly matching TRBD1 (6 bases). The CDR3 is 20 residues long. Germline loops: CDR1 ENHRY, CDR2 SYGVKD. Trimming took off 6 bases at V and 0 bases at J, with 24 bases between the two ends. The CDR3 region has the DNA TGTGCCATCAGCGCAGCCGGGACACAGGTTTCCGGCTCTGGGGCCAACGTCCTGACTTTC. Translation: CAISAAGTQVSGSGANVLTF.

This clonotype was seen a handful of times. The CDR3 bases are TGTGCCAGCTGGCCGTTTGGGGGCACTGAAGCTTTCTTT. Amino acids: CASWPFGGTEAFF. V usage is TRBV2 and J usage is TRBJ1-1, with D possibly TRBD1 on 5 matching bases. V was clipped by 8 bases and J by 4 bases, with 14 bases between them. CDR3 length: 13 amino acids. The germline V gene has CDR1 SNHLY and CDR2 FYNNEI.

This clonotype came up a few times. The CDR3 region is CASSPPGGDEQYV. CDR3 DNA sequence: TGTGCCAGCAGCCCCCCAGGGGGGGACGAGCAGTACGTC. The chain links TRBV7-9 to TRBJ2-7; the D call may be TRBD1 or TRBD2 (7 bases each). The CDR3 totals 13 residues. V was shortened by 5 bases and J by 5 bases, with 13 bases between the two germline ends. CDR1 is SEHNR and CDR2 is FQNEAQ in the germline V gene (reference sequence).

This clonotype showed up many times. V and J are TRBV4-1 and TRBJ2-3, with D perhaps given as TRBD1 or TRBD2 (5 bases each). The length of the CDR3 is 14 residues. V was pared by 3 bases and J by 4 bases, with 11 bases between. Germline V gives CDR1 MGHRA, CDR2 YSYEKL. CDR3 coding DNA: TGCGCCAGCAGCCAGCCAGGGACCCCAGATACGCAGTATTTT. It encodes CASSQPGTPDTQYF.

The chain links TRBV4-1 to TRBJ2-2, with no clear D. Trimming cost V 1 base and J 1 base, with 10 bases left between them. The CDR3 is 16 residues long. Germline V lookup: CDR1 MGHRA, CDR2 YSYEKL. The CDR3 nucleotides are TGCGCCAGCAGCCAAGTCTCACACCTGAACACCGGGGAGCTGTTTTTT. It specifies CASSQVSHLNTGELFF.

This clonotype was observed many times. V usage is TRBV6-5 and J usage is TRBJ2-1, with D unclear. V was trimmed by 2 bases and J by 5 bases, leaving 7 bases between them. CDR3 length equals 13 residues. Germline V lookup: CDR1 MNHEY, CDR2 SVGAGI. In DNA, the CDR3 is TGTGCCAGCAGTTACGGGTCAGACAATGAGCAGTTCTTC. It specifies CASSYGSDNEQFF.

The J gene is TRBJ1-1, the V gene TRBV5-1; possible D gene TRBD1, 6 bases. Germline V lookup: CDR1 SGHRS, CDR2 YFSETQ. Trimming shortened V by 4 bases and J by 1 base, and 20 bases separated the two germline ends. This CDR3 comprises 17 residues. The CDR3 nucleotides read TGCGCCAGCAGCCGATTGAGGGTGGGGGCGTCGAACACTGAAGCTTTCTTT. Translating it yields CASSRLRVGASNTEAFF.

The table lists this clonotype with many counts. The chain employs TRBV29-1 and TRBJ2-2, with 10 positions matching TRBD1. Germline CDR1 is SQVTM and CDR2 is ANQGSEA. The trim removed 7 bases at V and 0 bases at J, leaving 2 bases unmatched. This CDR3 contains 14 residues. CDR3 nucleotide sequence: TGCAGCGCTGGGACAGGGGCGAACACCGGGGAGCTGTTTTTT. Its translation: CSAGTGANTGELFF.

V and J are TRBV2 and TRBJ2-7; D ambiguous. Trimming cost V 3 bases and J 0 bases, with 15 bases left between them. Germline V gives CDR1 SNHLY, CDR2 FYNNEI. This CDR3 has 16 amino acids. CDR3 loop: CASSEARFYDSYEQYF. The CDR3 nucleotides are TGTGCCAGCAGTGAGGCTAGGTTTTACGACTCCTACGAGCAGTACTTC.

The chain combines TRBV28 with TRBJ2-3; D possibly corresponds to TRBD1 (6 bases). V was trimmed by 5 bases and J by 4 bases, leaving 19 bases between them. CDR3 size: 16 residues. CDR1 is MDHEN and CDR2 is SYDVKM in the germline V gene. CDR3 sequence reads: CASSAPGQERADTQYF. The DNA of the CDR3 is TGTGCCAGCAGTGCCCCGGGACAAGAAAGAGCAGATACGCAGTATTTT.

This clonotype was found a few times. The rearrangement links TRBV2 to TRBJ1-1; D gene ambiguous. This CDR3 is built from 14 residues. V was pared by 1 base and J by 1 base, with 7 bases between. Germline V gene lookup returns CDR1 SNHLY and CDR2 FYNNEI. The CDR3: CASSEEVTNTEAFF. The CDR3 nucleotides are TGTGCCAGCAGTGAAGAAGTCACGAACACTGAAGCTTTCTTT.

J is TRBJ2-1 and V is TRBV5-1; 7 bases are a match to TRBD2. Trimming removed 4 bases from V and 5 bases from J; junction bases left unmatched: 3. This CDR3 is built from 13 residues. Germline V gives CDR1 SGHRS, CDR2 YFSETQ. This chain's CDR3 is CASSPRGDNEQFF. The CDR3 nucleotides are TGCGCCAGCAGCCCCCGGGGGGACAATGAGCAGTTCTTC. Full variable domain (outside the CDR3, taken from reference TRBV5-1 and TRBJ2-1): KAGVTQTPRYLIKTRGQQVTLSCSPISGHRSVSWYQQTPGQGLQFLFEYFSETQRNKGNFPGRFSGRQFSNSRSEMNVSTLELGDSALYLCASSPRGDNEQFFGPGTRLTVL.

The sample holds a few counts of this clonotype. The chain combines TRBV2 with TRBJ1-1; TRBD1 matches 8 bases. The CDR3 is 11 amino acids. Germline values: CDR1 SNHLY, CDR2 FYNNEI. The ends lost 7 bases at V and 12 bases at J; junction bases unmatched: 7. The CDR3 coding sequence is TGTGCCAGCACAACTGGACAGGGTTCTTTCTTT. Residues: CASTTGQGSFF.

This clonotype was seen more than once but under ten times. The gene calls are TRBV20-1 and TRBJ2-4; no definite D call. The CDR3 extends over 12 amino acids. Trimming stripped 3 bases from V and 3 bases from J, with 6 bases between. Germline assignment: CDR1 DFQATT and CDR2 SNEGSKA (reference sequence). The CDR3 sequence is CSASGDKNIQYF. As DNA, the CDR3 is TGCAGTGCTAGTGGTGACAAAAACATTCAGTACTTC.

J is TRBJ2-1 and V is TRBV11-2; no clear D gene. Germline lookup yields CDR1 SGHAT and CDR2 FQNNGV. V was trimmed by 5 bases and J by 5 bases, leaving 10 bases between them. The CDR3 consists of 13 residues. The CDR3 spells CASSPTSHNEQFF. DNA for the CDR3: TGTGCCAGCAGCCCGACGAGCCACAATGAGCAGTTCTTC. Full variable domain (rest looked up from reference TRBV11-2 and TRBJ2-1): EAGVAQSPRYKIIEKRQSVAFWCNPISGHATLYWYQQILGQGPKLLIQFQNNGVVDDSQLPKDRFSAERLKGVDSTLKIQPAKLEDSAVYLCASSPTSHNEQFFGPGTRLTVL.

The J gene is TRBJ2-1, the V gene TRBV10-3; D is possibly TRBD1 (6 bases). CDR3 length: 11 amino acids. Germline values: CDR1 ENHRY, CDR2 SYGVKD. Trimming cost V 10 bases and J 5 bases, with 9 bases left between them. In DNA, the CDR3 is TGTGCCACGGGACAAAACAATGAGCAGTTCTTC. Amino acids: CATGQNNEQFF.